The sample holds a few counts of the clone carrying this TCR beta chain. Its matching antigen is unknown. This entry belongs to a study of beta chain features in type 1 diabetes. Notes on the study in general: Moderately but significantly shorter TCRB CDR3s were found in Type 1 diabetes patients in all four CD4+ subsets.

V dropped 2 bases and J dropped 4 bases, with 12 bases sitting between them. The CDR3 contains 15 residues. Germline CDR1 and CDR2: ENHRY and SYGVKD. Researchers reported sorting CD4+ naive, central memory, regulatory and stem cell-like memory cells via CD45RO/CCR7/CD25/CD127/CD95/CD27. Purity of each sorted population was above 95%. Expressed TCRB transcripts were sequenced because the entire RNA isolate underwent reverse transcription. Naive, central memory and regulatory T cell samples averaged around 3.8 million reads. The assay was immunoSEQ multiplex PCR, and TCRdb's table has in-frame clones only and misses some. The sample lists roughly 340,000 clones; approximately 12% were seen once.

The chain couples TRBV10-3 to TRBJ2-1; D is unclear. The specimen sequenced was naive CD4+ T cells from blood. This sequence was found in a woman younger than 35 with type 1 diabetes. The CDR3 nucleotides are TGTGCCATCAGTGAGGGTCATAAGCTTTACAATGAGCAGTTCTTC. This translates into CAISEGHKLYNEQFF.